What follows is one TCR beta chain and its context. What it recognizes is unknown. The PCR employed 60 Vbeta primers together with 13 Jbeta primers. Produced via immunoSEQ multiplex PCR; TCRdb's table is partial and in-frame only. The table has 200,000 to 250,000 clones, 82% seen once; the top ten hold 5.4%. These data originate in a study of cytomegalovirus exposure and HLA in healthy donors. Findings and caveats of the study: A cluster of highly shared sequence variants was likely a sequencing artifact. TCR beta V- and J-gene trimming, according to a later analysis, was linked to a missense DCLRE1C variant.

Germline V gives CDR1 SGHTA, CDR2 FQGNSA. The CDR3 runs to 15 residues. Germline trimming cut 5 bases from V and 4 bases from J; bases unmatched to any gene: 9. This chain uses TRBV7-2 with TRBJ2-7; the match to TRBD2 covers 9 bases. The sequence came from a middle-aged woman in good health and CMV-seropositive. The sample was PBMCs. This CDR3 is CASSMGLASPYEQYF. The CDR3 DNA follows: TGTGCCAGCAGCATGGGACTAGCCTCCCCTTACGAGCAGTACTTC.